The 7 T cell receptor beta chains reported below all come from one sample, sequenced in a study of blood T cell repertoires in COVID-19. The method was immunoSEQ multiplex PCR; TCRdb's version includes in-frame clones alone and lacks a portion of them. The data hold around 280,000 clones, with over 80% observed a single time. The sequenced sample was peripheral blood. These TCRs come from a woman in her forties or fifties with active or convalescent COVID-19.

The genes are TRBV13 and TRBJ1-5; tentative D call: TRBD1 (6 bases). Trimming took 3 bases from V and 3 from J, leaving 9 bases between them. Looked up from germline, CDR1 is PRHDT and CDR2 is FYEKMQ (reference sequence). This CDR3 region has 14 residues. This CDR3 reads CASSFGQLNQPQHF. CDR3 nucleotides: TGTGCCAGCAGCTTTGGACAGCTCAATCAGCCCCAGCATTTT.

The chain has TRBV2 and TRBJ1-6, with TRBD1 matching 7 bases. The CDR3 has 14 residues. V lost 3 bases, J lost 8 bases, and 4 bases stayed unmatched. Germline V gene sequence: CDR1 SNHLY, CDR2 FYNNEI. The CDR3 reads CASSDQGVYSPLHF. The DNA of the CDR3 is TGTGCCAGCAGTGATCAGGGGGTCTATTCACCCCTCCACTTT.

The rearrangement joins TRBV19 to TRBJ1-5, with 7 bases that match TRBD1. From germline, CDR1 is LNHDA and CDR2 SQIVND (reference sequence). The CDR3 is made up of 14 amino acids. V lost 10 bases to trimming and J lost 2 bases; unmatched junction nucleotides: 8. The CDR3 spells CATADRAGNQPQHF. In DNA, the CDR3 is TGTGCCACCGCTGACAGGGCTGGCAATCAGCCCCAGCATTTT.

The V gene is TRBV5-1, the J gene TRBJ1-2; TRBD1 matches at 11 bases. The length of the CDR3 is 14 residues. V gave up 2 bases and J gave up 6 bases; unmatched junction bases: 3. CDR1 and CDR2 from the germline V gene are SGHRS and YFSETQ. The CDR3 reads CASSLRDRGDGYTF. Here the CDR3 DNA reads TGCGCCAGCAGCTTACGGGACAGGGGGGATGGCTACACCTTC. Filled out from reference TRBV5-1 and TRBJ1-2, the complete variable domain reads KAGVTQTPRYLIKTRGQQVTLSCSPISGHRSVSWYQQTPGQGLQFLFEYFSETQRNKGNFPGRFSGRQFSNSRSEMNVSTLELGDSALYLCASSLRDRGDGYTFGSGTRLTVV.

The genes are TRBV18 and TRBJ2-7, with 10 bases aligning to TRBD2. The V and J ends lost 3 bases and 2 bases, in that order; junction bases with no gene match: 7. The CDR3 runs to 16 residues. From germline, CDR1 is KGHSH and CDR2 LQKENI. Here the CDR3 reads CASSPKTSGETYEQYF. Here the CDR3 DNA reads TGTGCCAGCTCACCGAAAACTAGCGGGGAAACCTACGAGCAGTACTTC. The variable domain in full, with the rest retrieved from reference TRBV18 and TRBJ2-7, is NAGVMQNPRHLVRRRGQEARLRCSPMKGHSHVYWYRQLPEEGLKFMVYLQKENIIDESGMPKERFSAEFPKEGPSILRIQQVVRGDSAAYFCASSPKTSGETYEQYFGPGTRLTVT.

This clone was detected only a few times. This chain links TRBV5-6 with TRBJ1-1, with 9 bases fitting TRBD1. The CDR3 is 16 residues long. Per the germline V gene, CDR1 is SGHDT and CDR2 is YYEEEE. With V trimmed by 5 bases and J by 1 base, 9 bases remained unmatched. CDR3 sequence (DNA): TGTGCCAGCAGTCCGGACAGGGGAGTTCAGAACACTGAAGCTTTCTTT. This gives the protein CASSPDRGVQNTEAFF.

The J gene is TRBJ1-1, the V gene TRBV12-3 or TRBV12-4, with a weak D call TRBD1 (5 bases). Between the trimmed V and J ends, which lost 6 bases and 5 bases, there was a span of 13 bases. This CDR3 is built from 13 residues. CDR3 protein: CASSSGGGTEAFF. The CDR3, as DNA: TGTGCCAGCAGCTCGGGGGGGGGAACTGAAGCTTTCTTT.